This is a list of T cell receptor beta chains from one sample in a study of cytomegalovirus exposure and HLA in healthy donors. Clones were sequenced by immunoSEQ multiplex PCR, and TCRdb holds only the in-frame ones, with some missing. The table has tens of thousands of clones, approximately 93% seen once. The specimen was PBMCs. Source of these receptors: a woman aged 18-30 years in good health and CMV-seronegative. Each CDR3 is given with its conserved first and last residue. Fields, in order: CDR3 DNA, CDR3 protein, J gene, D gene, clone size, V gene. The D gene is left open where the match is weak. A row's size may be missing; if present it is once, few, many or a size class.

CDR3nt: TGCGCCAGCAGCTTGGGGGCAGGGGGGCACAATGAGCAGTTCTTC; CDR3aa: CASSLGAGGHNEQFF; j_gene: TRBJ2-1; d_gene: .; abundance: .; v_gene: TRBV5-1
CDR3nt: TGTGCCAGCAGTTTAGTGACAGGTTCTAATTCACCCCTCCACTTT; CDR3aa: CASSLVTGSNSPLHF; j_gene: TRBJ1-6; d_gene: .; abundance: once; v_gene: TRBV28
CDR3nt: TGTGCCAGCAGTTCCATCCGACAGGGAGGAGTAGAGCCCCAGCATTTT; CDR3aa: CASSSIRQGGVEPQHF; j_gene: TRBJ1-5; d_gene: TRBD1; abundance: .; v_gene: TRBV28
CDR3nt: TGCGCCAGCAGCCACGGGACACTCCGGATCGCAGATACGCAGTATTTT; CDR3aa: CASSHGTLRIADTQYF; j_gene: TRBJ2-3; d_gene: .; abundance: .; v_gene: TRBV10-1
CDR3nt: TGTGCCAGCAGCGCGGACCCTAGCGGGGGGGTCAACACAGATACGCAGTATTTT; CDR3aa: CASSADPSGGVNTDTQYF; j_gene: TRBJ2-3; d_gene: TRBD2; abundance: .; v_gene: TRBV9
CDR3nt: TGTGCCATCAGTAATAGCGGGGGGCAAGAGACCCAGTACTTC; CDR3aa: CAISNSGGQETQYF; j_gene: TRBJ2-5; d_gene: TRBD2; abundance: .; v_gene: TRBV10-3
CDR3nt: TGTGCCAGCAGTTTGGCGGGTGGGGCTGAAGCTTTCTTT; CDR3aa: CASSLAGGAEAFF; j_gene: TRBJ1-1; d_gene: .; abundance: .; v_gene: TRBV6-5
CDR3nt: TGCAGCGTAGGGATCCGCGACAGGGCGGCTCCCGAGCAGTACTTC; CDR3aa: CSVGIRDRAAPEQYF; j_gene: TRBJ2-7; d_gene: TRBD1; abundance: .; v_gene: TRBV29-1
CDR3nt: TGTGCCAGCAGTTTGGAGGAGACAGGGAACTATGGCTACACCTTC; CDR3aa: CASSLEETGNYGYTF; j_gene: TRBJ1-2; d_gene: TRBD1; abundance: .; v_gene: TRBV28
CDR3nt: TGTGCCAGCAGTTTCCAGGGGCGGACTGAAGCTTTCTTT; CDR3aa: CASSFQGRTEAFF; j_gene: TRBJ1-1; d_gene: .; abundance: .; v_gene: TRBV28
CDR3nt: TGTGCCAGCAGCTTGGGGGACAGGGCCCACGAGCAGTACTTC; CDR3aa: CASSLGDRAHEQYF; j_gene: TRBJ2-7; d_gene: TRBD1; abundance: .; v_gene: TRBV5-6
CDR3nt: TGCGCCAGCAGCCAAGAAGATTCCGGGACAGGGGGCTGGGAGCAGTACTTC; CDR3aa: CASSQEDSGTGGWEQYF; j_gene: TRBJ2-7; d_gene: TRBD1; abundance: .; v_gene: TRBV4-1
CDR3nt: TGTGCCAGCAGCTTACAGCGGGGTGGCCCCTACGAGCAGTACTTC; CDR3aa: CASSLQRGGPYEQYF; j_gene: TRBJ2-7; d_gene: TRBD2; abundance: .; v_gene: TRBV7-9
CDR3nt: TGTGCCAGCAGCCCACTAGCGGACTCCTACGAGCAGTACTTC; CDR3aa: CASSPLADSYEQYF; j_gene: TRBJ2-7; d_gene: TRBD2; abundance: .; v_gene: TRBV27
CDR3nt: TGTGCCAGCAGCTTAGGTGGCAGGGGATCCTACGAGCAGTACTTC; CDR3aa: CASSLGGRGSYEQYF; j_gene: TRBJ2-7; d_gene: .; abundance: .; v_gene: TRBV11-2
CDR3nt: TGCGCCAGCAGCTGGACTAGCGGGGAGGGAGATACGCAGTATTTT; CDR3aa: CASSWTSGEGDTQYF; j_gene: TRBJ2-3; d_gene: TRBD2; abundance: .; v_gene: TRBV5-1
CDR3nt: TGTGCCAGCAGTTTACCCATAGTCCACAATCAGCCCCAGCATTTT; CDR3aa: CASSLPIVHNQPQHF; j_gene: TRBJ1-5; d_gene: .; abundance: .; v_gene: TRBV28
CDR3nt: TGTGCCAGCACTTCTGTCTCCTACGAGCAGTACTTC; CDR3aa: CASTSVSYEQYF; j_gene: TRBJ2-7; d_gene: .; abundance: .; v_gene: TRBV28
CDR3nt: TGTGCCAGCAGTGCTGGCCCCCAGGGGGCGGTTTACGAGCAGTACTTC; CDR3aa: CASSAGPQGAVYEQYF; j_gene: TRBJ2-7; d_gene: TRBD1; abundance: .; v_gene: TRBV9
CDR3nt: TGTGCCAGCAGTTTATCAATGGGGGGGGACTTCTACGAGCAGTACTTC; CDR3aa: CASSLSMGGDFYEQYF; j_gene: TRBJ2-7; d_gene: TRBD2; abundance: .; v_gene: TRBV28
CDR3nt: TGTGCCAGCAGTGGACTTAGCGGGATGGAGACCCAGTACTTC; CDR3aa: CASSGLSGMETQYF; j_gene: TRBJ2-5; d_gene: TRBD2; abundance: .; v_gene: TRBV2
CDR3nt: TGCGCCAGCAGCCGCCTAGCGGGGATACGTACAGATACGCAGTATTTT; CDR3aa: CASSRLAGIRTDTQYF; j_gene: TRBJ2-3; d_gene: TRBD2; abundance: .; v_gene: TRBV4-1
CDR3nt: TGTGCCTGGAGTTTCCCGGGACACAGCTACGAGCAGTACTTC; CDR3aa: CAWSFPGHSYEQYF; j_gene: TRBJ2-7; d_gene: .; abundance: .; v_gene: TRBV30
CDR3nt: TGTGCCAGCAGCAGCACTAGCGGGGGGAGTGGTGAGCAGTTCTTC; CDR3aa: CASSSTSGGSGEQFF; j_gene: TRBJ2-1; d_gene: TRBD2; abundance: .; v_gene: TRBV28
CDR3nt: TGCGCCAGCGGACCCCTCACTAGCGGGGGAGATACGCAGTATTTT; CDR3aa: CASGPLTSGGDTQYF; j_gene: TRBJ2-3; d_gene: TRBD2; abundance: .; v_gene: TRBV5-1
CDR3nt: TGCAGCACCAGGACAGGGAGCTCCTACAATGAGCAGTTCTTC; CDR3aa: CSTRTGSSYNEQFF; j_gene: TRBJ2-1; d_gene: TRBD1; abundance: .; v_gene: TRBV29-1
CDR3nt: TGTGCCATACACCGCGGGGACGGGGGCACTGAAGCTTTCTTT; CDR3aa: CAIHRGDGGTEAFF; j_gene: TRBJ1-1; d_gene: .; abundance: .; v_gene: TRBV10-3
CDR3nt: TGTGCCACCCTGGGACAGGGGGTCACTGAAGCTTTCTTT; CDR3aa: CATLGQGVTEAFF; j_gene: TRBJ1-1; d_gene: TRBD1; abundance: once; v_gene: TRBV6-1
CDR3nt: TGTGCCAGCAGTGCGCTAGCGGGAGCTTCCCTTTACGAGCAGTACTTC; CDR3aa: CASSALAGASLYEQYF; j_gene: TRBJ2-7; d_gene: TRBD2; abundance: .; v_gene: TRBV6-1
CDR3nt: TGTGCCAGCAGCGCTGGAGGAGGGTGGGCGCAGTACTTC; CDR3aa: CASSAGGGWAQYF; j_gene: TRBJ2-7; d_gene: .; abundance: .; v_gene: TRBV6-6
CDR3nt: TGTGCCAGCAGTTTAAACGGGGGAAACACCATATATTTT; CDR3aa: CASSLNGGNTIYF; j_gene: TRBJ1-3; d_gene: .; abundance: .; v_gene: TRBV28
CDR3nt: TGTGCCAGTAGGAGGAACACTGAAGCTTTCTTT; CDR3aa: CASRRNTEAFF; j_gene: TRBJ1-1; d_gene: .; abundance: .; v_gene: TRBV19
CDR3nt: TGTGCCAGCAGCTCATTGACAGACTTGGCTAATGAAAAACTGTTTTTT; CDR3aa: CASSSLTDLANEKLFF; j_gene: TRBJ1-4; d_gene: .; abundance: few; v_gene: TRBV5-6
CDR3nt: TGTGCCAGCAGTGAAGCGCGACAGGGTTTGCGAAACACCATATATTTT; CDR3aa: CASSEARQGLRNTIYF; j_gene: TRBJ1-3; d_gene: TRBD1; abundance: .; v_gene: TRBV2
CDR3nt: TGTGCCAGCAGCCGTGGTCTTCGGGGTGGTGACGAGCAGTACTTC; CDR3aa: CASSRGLRGGDEQYF; j_gene: TRBJ2-7; d_gene: .; abundance: .; v_gene: TRBV13
CDR3nt: TGTGCCAGCACCCCGAGCTCCTACGAGCAGTACTTC; CDR3aa: CASTPSSYEQYF; j_gene: TRBJ2-7; d_gene: .; abundance: .; v_gene: TRBV5-8
CDR3nt: TGCGCCAGCAGCCTAGACCTAAATTACGGCACTGAAGCTTTCTTT; CDR3aa: CASSLDLNYGTEAFF; j_gene: TRBJ1-1; d_gene: .; abundance: once; v_gene: TRBV5-1
CDR3nt: TGTGCCAGCAGCCTAATATTCGCCGGGACAGGGTCTGAGAACTATGGCTACACCTTC; CDR3aa: CASSLIFAGTGSENYGYTF; j_gene: TRBJ1-2; d_gene: TRBD1; abundance: .; v_gene: TRBV13
CDR3nt: TGCGCCAGCAGCTCCTCAGGGGGCCTCACCGGGGAGCTGTTTTTT; CDR3aa: CASSSSGGLTGELFF; j_gene: TRBJ2-2; d_gene: TRBD1; abundance: .; v_gene: TRBV5-1
CDR3nt: TGCGCCAGCAGCCAAGATGCGATCGTCGGGGCCAACGTCCTGACTTTC; CDR3aa: CASSQDAIVGANVLTF; j_gene: TRBJ2-6; d_gene: .; abundance: .; v_gene: TRBV4-1
CDR3nt: TGTGCCAGCAGTGAAGCTAGCGGGGGGGCCAATGAGCAGTTCTTC; CDR3aa: CASSEASGGANEQFF; j_gene: TRBJ2-1; d_gene: TRBD2; abundance: .; v_gene: TRBV6-1
CDR3nt: TGTGCCAGCAGTGACTCGACTAGCGGGCCAGATACGCAGTATTTT; CDR3aa: CASSDSTSGPDTQYF; j_gene: TRBJ2-3; d_gene: TRBD2; abundance: few; v_gene: TRBV6-4
CDR3nt: TGTGCCAGCAGCGTAGCGGGAATCGCCTACAATGAGCAGTTCTTC; CDR3aa: CASSVAGIAYNEQFF; j_gene: TRBJ2-1; d_gene: .; abundance: .; v_gene: TRBV9
CDR3nt: TGTGCCAGCAGGGGGACAGGGGCTAATCAGCCCCAGCATTTT; CDR3aa: CASRGTGANQPQHF; j_gene: TRBJ1-5; d_gene: TRBD1; abundance: .; v_gene: TRBV6-1
CDR3nt: TGTGCCAGCAGCTTAATCGACAACAATGAGCAGTTCTTC; CDR3aa: CASSLIDNNEQFF; j_gene: TRBJ2-1; d_gene: .; abundance: .; v_gene: TRBV7-2
CDR3nt: TGTGCCACCCGCGGAGAGGGTTCTGGAAACACCATATATTTT; CDR3aa: CATRGEGSGNTIYF; j_gene: TRBJ1-3; d_gene: .; abundance: .; v_gene: TRBV5-4
CDR3nt: TGTGCCAGCAGCTTACCCCCCGGCGGAGGGGCATATTCACCCCTCCACTTT; CDR3aa: CASSLPPGGGAYSPLHF; j_gene: TRBJ1-6; d_gene: .; abundance: few; v_gene: TRBV11-2
CDR3nt: TGTGCCAGCAGCTCGCTCCAGGACAGGGACGGCTACACCTTC; CDR3aa: CASSSLQDRDGYTF; j_gene: TRBJ1-2; d_gene: TRBD1; abundance: .; v_gene: TRBV7-9
CDR3nt: TGTGCCAGCAGTGACTCGAGCGGGGCCGGGGAGCTGTTTTTT; CDR3aa: CASSDSSGAGELFF; j_gene: TRBJ2-2; d_gene: TRBD2; abundance: .; v_gene: TRBV6-4
CDR3nt: TGTGCCAGCATCGGTGGTATGGGACAGGAGGGACTACGAACCTACAATGAGCAGTTCTTC; CDR3aa: CASIGGMGQEGLRTYNEQFF; j_gene: TRBJ2-1; d_gene: .; abundance: .; v_gene: TRBV2
CDR3nt: TGTGCCAGCAGCTTTGTTGGGACAGGGGTTTCTCTGTCTGGAAACACCATATATTTT; CDR3aa: CASSFVGTGVSLSGNTIYF; j_gene: TRBJ1-3; d_gene: .; abundance: .; v_gene: TRBV12-1
CDR3nt: TGTGCCAGCAGCTTGGTGGCAGGAAGTTATCAGCCCCAGCATTTT; CDR3aa: CASSLVAGSYQPQHF; j_gene: TRBJ1-5; d_gene: .; abundance: .; v_gene: TRBV5-5
CDR3nt: TGTGCCAGCAGCCTAAGCACAGATACGCAGTATTTT; CDR3aa: CASSLSTDTQYF; j_gene: TRBJ2-3; d_gene: .; abundance: .; v_gene: TRBV7-2